This is a list of T cell receptor beta chains from one sample in a study of OX40 agonist ivuxolimab in advanced cancers. TCRdb keeps only in-frame clones here, not all; method: immunoSEQ multiplex PCR. Of approximately 13,000 clones listed, roughly two thirds are singletons. This sample comprised CD4+ or CD8+ T cells sorted from blood, obtained in a trial of the OX40 agonist ivuxolimab. These receptor sequences come from an adult with an advanced solid tumor such as melanoma, head and neck, liver or kidney cancer. The CDR3 runs from the conserved cysteine through the conserved F or W. Fields, in order: clone size, D gene, J gene, V gene, CDR3 protein, CDR3 DNA. D genes are given only for firm matches. Expanded clones get a size class; other rows say once, few or many, or leave the size out.

clone_size: .; d_call: TRBD2; j_call: TRBJ2-7; v_call: TRBV2; cdr3_aa: CASSEGERGGSYEQYF; cdr3_nt: TGTGCCAGCAGTGAAGGGGAGCGGGGGGGCAGCTACGAGCAGTACTTC
clone_size: .; d_call: TRBD1; j_call: TRBJ1-2; v_call: TRBV9; cdr3_aa: CASSVARESGTANYGYTF; cdr3_nt: TGTGCCAGCAGCGTAGCTCGAGAGTCAGGGACAGCTAACTATGGCTACACCTTC
clone_size: .; d_call: TRBD1; j_call: TRBJ1-1; v_call: TRBV9; cdr3_aa: CASSSPLGQAKDTEAFF; cdr3_nt: TGTGCCAGCAGCTCCCCCCTAGGACAGGCTAAGGACACTGAAGCTTTCTTT
clone_size: .; d_call: .; j_call: TRBJ2-1; v_call: TRBV4-3; cdr3_aa: CASSPGTGIDNEQFF; cdr3_nt: TGCGCCAGCAGCCCCGGGACGGGGATCGACAATGAGCAGTTCTTC
clone_size: once; d_call: TRBD1; j_call: TRBJ1-1; v_call: TRBV13; cdr3_aa: CASSMTGVANTEAFF; cdr3_nt: TGTGCCAGCAGCATGACAGGGGTGGCGAACACTGAAGCTTTCTTT
clone_size: .; d_call: .; j_call: TRBJ2-7; v_call: TRBV27; cdr3_aa: CASSRGHEQYF; cdr3_nt: TGTGCCAGCAGTCGAGGGCACGAGCAGTACTTC
clone_size: .; d_call: TRBD1; j_call: TRBJ2-3; v_call: TRBV4-3; cdr3_aa: CASSPGQGTNTDTQYF; cdr3_nt: TGCGCCAGCAGCCCGGGACAGGGGACTAACACAGATACGCAGTATTTT
clone_size: few; d_call: .; j_call: TRBJ2-3; v_call: TRBV5-1; cdr3_aa: CASSLALGGWFTDTQYF; cdr3_nt: TGCGCCAGCAGCTTGGCATTGGGGGGCTGGTTTACAGATACGCAGTATTTT
clone_size: .; d_call: TRBD2; j_call: TRBJ2-3; v_call: TRBV5-5; cdr3_aa: CASSLEGTSGGRQKQYF; cdr3_nt: TGTGCCAGCAGCTTGGAGGGGACTAGCGGGGGCCGCCAAAAGCAGTATTTT
clone_size: .; d_call: TRBD1; j_call: TRBJ2-5; v_call: TRBV5-8; cdr3_aa: CASSQGQGRGEQYF; cdr3_nt: TGTGCCAGCAGCCAGGGACAGGGCAGGGGGGAGCAGTACTTC
clone_size: .; d_call: TRBD1; j_call: TRBJ1-2; v_call: TRBV25-1; cdr3_aa: CASSAGTGTFEGYTF; cdr3_nt: TGTGCCAGCAGTGCCGGGACAGGGACGTTTGAGGGCTACACCTTC
clone_size: once; d_call: .; j_call: TRBJ1-4; v_call: TRBV4-3; cdr3_aa: CASSQDQILNEKLFF; cdr3_nt: TGCGCCAGCAGCCAAGATCAGATACTTAATGAAAAACTGTTTTTT
clone_size: .; d_call: TRBD2; j_call: TRBJ2-7; v_call: TRBV28; cdr3_aa: CASSWGGGGAYEQYF; cdr3_nt: TGTGCCAGCAGTTGGGGGGGCGGGGGGGCCTACGAGCAGTACTTC
clone_size: medium-sized; d_call: .; j_call: TRBJ1-5; v_call: TRBV19; cdr3_aa: CASSPLLGGNQPQHF; cdr3_nt: TGTGCCAGTAGCCCCCTTCTGGGAGGGAATCAGCCCCAGCATTTT
clone_size: once; d_call: .; j_call: TRBJ2-6; v_call: TRBV11-2; cdr3_aa: CASSLVISGANVLTF; cdr3_nt: TGTGCCAGCAGCTTAGTTATCTCTGGGGCCAACGTCCTGACTTTC
clone_size: .; d_call: TRBD1; j_call: TRBJ1-2; v_call: TRBV19; cdr3_aa: CASSISTGGYGYTF; cdr3_nt: TGTGCCAGTAGTATTTCGACAGGGGGATATGGCTACACCTTC
clone_size: .; d_call: .; j_call: TRBJ2-2; v_call: TRBV9; cdr3_aa: CASSLRFDTGELFF; cdr3_nt: TGTGCCAGCAGCCTCCGGTTTGACACCGGGGAGCTGTTTTTT
clone_size: .; d_call: .; j_call: TRBJ2-1; v_call: TRBV11-3; cdr3_aa: CASSPSGGWNEQFF; cdr3_nt: TGTGCCAGCAGCCCCTCCGGGGGTTGGAATGAGCAGTTCTTC
clone_size: .; d_call: .; j_call: TRBJ2-1; v_call: TRBV11-2; cdr3_aa: CASSLGGSYQFF; cdr3_nt: TGTGCCAGCAGCTTAGGGGGGAGTTATCAGTTCTTC
clone_size: .; d_call: TRBD1; j_call: TRBJ2-3; v_call: TRBV7-2; cdr3_aa: CASSFGTGDGDTQYF; cdr3_nt: TGTGCCAGCAGCTTCGGAACAGGGGACGGAGATACGCAGTATTTT
clone_size: .; d_call: .; j_call: TRBJ2-6; v_call: TRBV28; cdr3_aa: CASSPLIGVGANVLTF; cdr3_nt: TGTGCCAGCAGCCCCCTAATCGGGGTTGGGGCCAACGTCCTGACTTTC
clone_size: .; d_call: .; j_call: TRBJ2-2; v_call: TRBV4-1; cdr3_aa: CASSQVEMSGELFF; cdr3_nt: TGCGCCAGCAGCCAAGTCGAGATGTCCGGGGAGCTGTTTTTT
clone_size: .; d_call: TRBD2; j_call: TRBJ2-1; v_call: TRBV7-2; cdr3_aa: CASSLGLGGEQFF; cdr3_nt: TGTGCCAGCAGCCTCGGACTGGGGGGGGAGCAGTTCTTC
clone_size: .; d_call: .; j_call: TRBJ1-1; v_call: TRBV13; cdr3_aa: CASSLVPNTEAFF; cdr3_nt: TGTGCCAGCAGCTTGGTCCCGAACACTGAAGCTTTCTTT
clone_size: few; d_call: TRBD1; j_call: TRBJ1-1; v_call: TRBV2; cdr3_aa: CASSYRGRTEAFF; cdr3_nt: TGTGCCAGCAGTTACAGGGGGCGAACTGAAGCTTTCTTT
clone_size: .; d_call: .; j_call: TRBJ1-4; v_call: TRBV4-3; cdr3_aa: CASSQEDEDLLNEKLFF; cdr3_nt: TGCGCCAGCAGCCAAGAAGATGAGGACCTACTTAATGAAAAACTGTTTTTT
clone_size: .; d_call: TRBD2; j_call: TRBJ2-3; v_call: TRBV28; cdr3_aa: CASSSRATSGPTDTQYF; cdr3_nt: TGTGCCAGCAGTTCCCGGGCGACTAGCGGACCCACAGATACGCAGTATTTT
clone_size: .; d_call: .; j_call: TRBJ2-1; v_call: TRBV27; cdr3_aa: CASSLITAKSSYNEQFF; cdr3_nt: TGTGCCAGCAGTTTAATTACAGCAAAGAGCTCCTACAATGAGCAGTTCTTC
clone_size: .; d_call: .; j_call: TRBJ2-7; v_call: TRBV6-6; cdr3_aa: CASSLRDEQYF; cdr3_nt: TGTGCCAGCAGCTTGCGGGACGAGCAGTACTTC
clone_size: .; d_call: .; j_call: TRBJ2-5; v_call: TRBV9; cdr3_aa: CASSLEEGTSLMETQYF; cdr3_nt: TGTGCCAGCAGCCTAGAGGAAGGCACTTCCCTTATGGAGACCCAGTACTTC
clone_size: .; d_call: TRBD2; j_call: TRBJ2-5; v_call: TRBV11-3; cdr3_aa: CASSERGGQETQYF; cdr3_nt: TGTGCCAGCAGCGAGCGGGGGGGCCAAGAGACCCAGTACTTC
clone_size: once; d_call: .; j_call: TRBJ1-1; v_call: TRBV5-1; cdr3_aa: CASSSTGSAFF; cdr3_nt: TGCGCCAGCAGCTCTACAGGGTCGGCTTTCTTT
clone_size: .; d_call: .; j_call: TRBJ1-1; v_call: TRBV25-1; cdr3_aa: CASSDSPYEAFF; cdr3_nt: TGTGCCAGCAGTGACAGTCCGTATGAAGCTTTCTTT
clone_size: .; d_call: TRBD1; j_call: TRBJ1-5; v_call: TRBV6-1; cdr3_aa: CASSDFGQVGNQPQHF; cdr3_nt: TGTGCCAGCAGTGATTTTGGACAGGTTGGAAATCAGCCCCAGCATTTT
clone_size: .; d_call: .; j_call: TRBJ2-7; v_call: TRBV11-2; cdr3_aa: CASSRGSGEGEQYF; cdr3_nt: TGTGCCAGCAGCAGGGGGAGCGGGGAGGGCGAGCAGTACTTC
clone_size: .; d_call: TRBD2; j_call: TRBJ2-7; v_call: TRBV27; cdr3_aa: CASRSLAGGTYEQYF; cdr3_nt: TGTGCCAGCAGATCACTAGCGGGAGGCACCTACGAGCAGTACTTC
clone_size: medium-sized; d_call: TRBD1; j_call: TRBJ1-1; v_call: TRBV7-2; cdr3_aa: CASSFRQGVIGQNTEAFF; cdr3_nt: TGTGCCAGCAGTTTTCGACAGGGGGTTATCGGCCAGAACACTGAAGCTTTCTTT
clone_size: few; d_call: .; j_call: TRBJ1-5; v_call: TRBV4-3; cdr3_aa: CASSPASNQPQHF; cdr3_nt: TGCGCCAGCAGCCCCGCAAGCAATCAGCCCCAGCATTTT
clone_size: .; d_call: .; j_call: TRBJ2-7; v_call: TRBV4-3; cdr3_aa: CASSQGGGRSYEQYF; cdr3_nt: TGCGCCAGCAGCCAAGGCGGGGGCCGCTCCTACGAGCAGTACTTC
clone_size: .; d_call: .; j_call: TRBJ2-3; v_call: TRBV28; cdr3_aa: CASGSHTDTQYF; cdr3_nt: TGTGCCAGCGGTTCGCACACAGATACGCAGTATTTT
clone_size: .; d_call: TRBD2; j_call: TRBJ2-4; v_call: TRBV4-1; cdr3_aa: CASSPGLDLNIQYF; cdr3_nt: TGCGCCAGCAGCCCAGGACTAGATTTAAACATTCAGTACTTC
clone_size: once; d_call: .; j_call: TRBJ2-3; v_call: TRBV7-3; cdr3_aa: CASSWQGTDTQYF; cdr3_nt: TGTGCCAGCAGTTGGCAGGGCACAGATACGCAGTATTTT
clone_size: .; d_call: .; j_call: TRBJ1-1; v_call: TRBV27; cdr3_aa: CASSSAWDLNTEAFF; cdr3_nt: TGTGCCAGCAGTTCCGCGTGGGATCTGAACACTGAAGCTTTCTTT
clone_size: .; d_call: .; j_call: TRBJ1-2; v_call: TRBV4-2; cdr3_aa: CASSQDWGRENYGYTF; cdr3_nt: TGTGCCAGCAGCCAAGATTGGGGCAGGGAAAACTATGGCTACACCTTC
clone_size: few; d_call: .; j_call: TRBJ1-1; v_call: TRBV19; cdr3_aa: CASSLQVWRTEAFF; cdr3_nt: TGTGCCAGTAGCTTACAAGTATGGAGAACTGAAGCTTTCTTT
clone_size: .; d_call: .; j_call: TRBJ1-1; v_call: TRBV19; cdr3_aa: CASSIRSGGEPLMNTEAFF; cdr3_nt: TGTGCCAGTAGTATTAGGAGTGGGGGCGAACCCCTCATGAACACTGAAGCTTTCTTT
clone_size: .; d_call: .; j_call: TRBJ2-1; v_call: TRBV9; cdr3_aa: CASSVEALGNEQFF; cdr3_nt: TGTGCCAGCAGCGTAGAGGCGTTGGGCAATGAGCAGTTCTTC
clone_size: few; d_call: TRBD2; j_call: TRBJ2-2; v_call: TRBV9; cdr3_aa: CASSVPLAGGSTGELFF; cdr3_nt: TGTGCCAGCAGCGTCCCTCTAGCGGGGGGGAGCACCGGGGAGCTGTTTTTT
clone_size: few; d_call: .; j_call: TRBJ1-1; v_call: TRBV28; cdr3_aa: CASSLTGARVRF; cdr3_nt: TGTGCCAGCAGTTTGACCGGGGCGCGGGTGAGATTT
clone_size: once; d_call: TRBD2; j_call: TRBJ2-1; v_call: TRBV27; cdr3_aa: CASSLGLANEQFF; cdr3_nt: TGTGCCAGCAGTTTAGGACTAGCCAATGAGCAGTTCTTC
clone_size: .; d_call: TRBD1; j_call: TRBJ1-1; v_call: TRBV28; cdr3_aa: CASSLTGGAEAFF; cdr3_nt: TGTGCCAGCAGTTTAACAGGGGGGGCTGAAGCTTTCTTT
clone_size: few; d_call: .; j_call: TRBJ1-6; v_call: TRBV28; cdr3_aa: CASSTGTAWGPLHF; cdr3_nt: TGTGCCAGCAGTACCGGGACCGCTTGGGGACCCCTCCACTTT
clone_size: .; d_call: TRBD1; j_call: TRBJ1-2; v_call: TRBV7-9; cdr3_aa: CASSQWTGGYTF; cdr3_nt: TGTGCCAGCAGCCAATGGACAGGTGGCTACACCTTC
clone_size: .; d_call: .; j_call: TRBJ2-1; v_call: TRBV15; cdr3_aa: CATGKGVSSYNEQFF; cdr3_nt: TGTGCCACCGGAAAGGGGGTTAGCTCCTACAATGAGCAGTTCTTC
clone_size: medium-sized; d_call: TRBD2; j_call: TRBJ2-1; v_call: TRBV7-9; cdr3_aa: CASSSLGLQKGEQFF; cdr3_nt: TGTGCCAGCAGCTCCTTGGGACTACAAAAAGGTGAGCAGTTCTTC